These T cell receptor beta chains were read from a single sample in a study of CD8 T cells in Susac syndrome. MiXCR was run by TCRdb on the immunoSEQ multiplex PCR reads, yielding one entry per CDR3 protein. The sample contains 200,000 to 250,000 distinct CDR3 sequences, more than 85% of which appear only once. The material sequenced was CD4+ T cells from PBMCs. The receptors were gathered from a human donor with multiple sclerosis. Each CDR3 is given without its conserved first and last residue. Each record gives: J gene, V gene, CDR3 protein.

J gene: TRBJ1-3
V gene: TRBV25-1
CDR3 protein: ASSGTGGFSGNTIY

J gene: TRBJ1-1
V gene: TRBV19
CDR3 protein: ASSVRGTEAF

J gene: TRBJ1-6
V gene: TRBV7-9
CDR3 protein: ASSPGDRSNSPLH

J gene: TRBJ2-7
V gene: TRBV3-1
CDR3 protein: ASSQSGGGEQY

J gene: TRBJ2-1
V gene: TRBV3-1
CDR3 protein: ASSQDGGGIDNEQF

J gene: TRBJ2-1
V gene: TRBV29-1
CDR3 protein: SVGLGTSGGGEQF

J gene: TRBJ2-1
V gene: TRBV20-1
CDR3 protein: SAIPLDEQF

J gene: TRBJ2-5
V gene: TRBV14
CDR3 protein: ASSQDMRGTQY

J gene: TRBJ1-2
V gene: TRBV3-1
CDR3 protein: ASSQVTGNHGYT

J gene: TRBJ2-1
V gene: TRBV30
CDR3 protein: AWSERPDGNNEQF

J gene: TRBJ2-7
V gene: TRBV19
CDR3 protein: ASRETGAYEQY

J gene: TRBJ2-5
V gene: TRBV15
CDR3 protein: ATSREQRIQETQY

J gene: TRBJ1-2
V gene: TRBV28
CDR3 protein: ASSKPFRGGYT

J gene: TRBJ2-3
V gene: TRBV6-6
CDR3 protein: ASSYTAADTQY

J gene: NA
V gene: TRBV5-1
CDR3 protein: ASRIEGPQF

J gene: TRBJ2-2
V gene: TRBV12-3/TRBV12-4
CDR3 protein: ASTARAESGELF

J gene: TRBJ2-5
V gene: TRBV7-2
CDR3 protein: ASSPSWGETQY

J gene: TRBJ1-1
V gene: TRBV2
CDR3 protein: ASSEERVTEAF

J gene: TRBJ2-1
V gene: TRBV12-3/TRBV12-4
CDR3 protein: ASTLLARVNEQL

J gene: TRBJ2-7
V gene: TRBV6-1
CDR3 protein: ASKERGESLYEQY

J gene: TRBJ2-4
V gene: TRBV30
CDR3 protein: ACRTGNGNIQY

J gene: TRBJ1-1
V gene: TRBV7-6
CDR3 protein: ASSLGQSAEAF

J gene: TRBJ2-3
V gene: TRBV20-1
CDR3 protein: SAIPGLAEVDTQY

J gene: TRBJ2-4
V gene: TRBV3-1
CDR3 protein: ASSQGQGTVTGAKNIQY

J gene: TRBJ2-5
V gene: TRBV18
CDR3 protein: ASSPLLRASAETQY

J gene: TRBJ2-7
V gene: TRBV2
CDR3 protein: ASSEQGRNYEQY

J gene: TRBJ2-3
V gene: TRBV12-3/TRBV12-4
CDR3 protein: ASSWGDRGRDTQY

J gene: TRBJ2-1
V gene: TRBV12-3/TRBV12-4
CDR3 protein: ASKKGVSYNEQF

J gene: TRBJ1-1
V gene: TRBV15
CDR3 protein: ATSRDEGTNTEAF

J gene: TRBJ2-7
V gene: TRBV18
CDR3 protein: ASSPPSLRAYEQY

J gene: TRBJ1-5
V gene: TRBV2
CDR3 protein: ASTPGGLNQPQH

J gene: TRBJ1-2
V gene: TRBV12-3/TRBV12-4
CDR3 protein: ASSFSDRDGYT

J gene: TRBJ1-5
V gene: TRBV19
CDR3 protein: ASSGQYSNQPQH

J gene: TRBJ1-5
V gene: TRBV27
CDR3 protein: ASSLFRGNQPQH

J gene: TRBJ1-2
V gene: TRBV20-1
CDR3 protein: SAQALLTSGYT

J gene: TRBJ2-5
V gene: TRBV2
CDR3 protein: ASSAQEETQY

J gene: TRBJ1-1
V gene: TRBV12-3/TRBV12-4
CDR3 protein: ASRETGGSTEAF

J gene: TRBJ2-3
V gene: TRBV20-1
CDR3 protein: SARATSGTDTQY

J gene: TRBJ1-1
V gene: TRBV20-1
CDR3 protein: SATGGAASKEAF

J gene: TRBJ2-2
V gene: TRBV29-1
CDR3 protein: SVEETGTGGPGELF

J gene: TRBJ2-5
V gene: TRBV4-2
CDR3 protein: ASSPGLAGGRVETQY

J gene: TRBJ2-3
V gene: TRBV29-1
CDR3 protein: SVHNRYLTDTQY

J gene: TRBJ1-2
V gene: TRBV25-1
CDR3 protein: ASSEPLGEAKDGYT

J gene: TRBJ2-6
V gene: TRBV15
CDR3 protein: ATSRDRFAGANVLT

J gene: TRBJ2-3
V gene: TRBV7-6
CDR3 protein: ASSLLGVTDTQY

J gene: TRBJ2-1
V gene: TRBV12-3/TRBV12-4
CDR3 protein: ASSPTRAGEQF

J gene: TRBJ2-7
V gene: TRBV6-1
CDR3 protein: ASSDAIRVYEQY

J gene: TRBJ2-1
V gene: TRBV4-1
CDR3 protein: ASSQDTGGDNEQF

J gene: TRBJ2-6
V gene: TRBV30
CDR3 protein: AWRWSSGANVLT

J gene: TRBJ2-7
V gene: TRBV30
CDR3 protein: AWNSDRAYEQY

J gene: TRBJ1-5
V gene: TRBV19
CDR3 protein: ASSEPEPFSNQPQH

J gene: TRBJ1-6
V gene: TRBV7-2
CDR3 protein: ASSLAAGVGSPLH

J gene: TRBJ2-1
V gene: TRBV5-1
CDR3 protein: ASSLALADYNEQF

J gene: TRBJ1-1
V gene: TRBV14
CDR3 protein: ASSQLILNTEAF

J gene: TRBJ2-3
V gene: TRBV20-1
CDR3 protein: SAPSGGGTDTQY

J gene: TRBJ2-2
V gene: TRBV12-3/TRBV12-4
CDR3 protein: ASSLTANTGELF

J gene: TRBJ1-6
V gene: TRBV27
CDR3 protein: ASSRTGIRSPLH

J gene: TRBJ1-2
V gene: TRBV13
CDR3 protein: ASSLGQGANYGYT